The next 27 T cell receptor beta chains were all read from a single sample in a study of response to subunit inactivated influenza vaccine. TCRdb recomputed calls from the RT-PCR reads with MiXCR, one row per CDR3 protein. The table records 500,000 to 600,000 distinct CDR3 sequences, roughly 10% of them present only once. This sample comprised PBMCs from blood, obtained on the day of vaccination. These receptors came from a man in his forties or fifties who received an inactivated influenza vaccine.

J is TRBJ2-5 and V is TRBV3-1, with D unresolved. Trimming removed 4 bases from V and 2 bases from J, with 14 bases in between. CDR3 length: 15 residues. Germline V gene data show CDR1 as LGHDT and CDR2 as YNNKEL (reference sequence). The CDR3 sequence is CASSPRTNHQETQYF. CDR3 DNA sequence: TGTGCCAGCAGCCCCCGGACCAATCATCAAGAGACCCAGTACTTC.

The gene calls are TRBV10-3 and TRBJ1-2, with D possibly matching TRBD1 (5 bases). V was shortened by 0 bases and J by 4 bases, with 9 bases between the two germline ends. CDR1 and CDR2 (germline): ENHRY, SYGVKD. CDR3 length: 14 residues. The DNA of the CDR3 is TGTGCCATCAGTGAGTCGGAGAGGGGCTATGGCTACACCTTC. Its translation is CAISESERGYGYTF.

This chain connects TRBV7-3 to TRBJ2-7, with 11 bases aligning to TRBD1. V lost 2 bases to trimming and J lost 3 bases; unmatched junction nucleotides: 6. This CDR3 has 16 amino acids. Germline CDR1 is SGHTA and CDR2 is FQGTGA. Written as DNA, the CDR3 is TGTGCCAGCAGCTTAGATGGGGGGACAGGGGGCTACGAGCAGTACTTC. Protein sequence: CASSLDGGTGGYEQYF.

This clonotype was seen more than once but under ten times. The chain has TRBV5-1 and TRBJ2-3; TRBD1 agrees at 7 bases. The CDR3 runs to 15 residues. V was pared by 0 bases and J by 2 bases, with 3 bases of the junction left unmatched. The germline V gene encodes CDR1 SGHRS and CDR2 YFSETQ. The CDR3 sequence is CASSLGDSHTDTQYF. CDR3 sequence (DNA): TGCGCCAGCAGCTTGGGGGACAGCCACACAGATACGCAGTATTTT.

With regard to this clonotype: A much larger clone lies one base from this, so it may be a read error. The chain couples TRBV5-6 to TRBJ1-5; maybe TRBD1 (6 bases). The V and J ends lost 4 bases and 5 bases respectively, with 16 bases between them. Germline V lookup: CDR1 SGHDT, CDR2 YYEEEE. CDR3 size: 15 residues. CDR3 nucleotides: TGTGCCAGCAGCCCGTCCCGGGACAAGTATCAGCCCCAGCATTTT. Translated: CASSPSRDKYQPQHF.

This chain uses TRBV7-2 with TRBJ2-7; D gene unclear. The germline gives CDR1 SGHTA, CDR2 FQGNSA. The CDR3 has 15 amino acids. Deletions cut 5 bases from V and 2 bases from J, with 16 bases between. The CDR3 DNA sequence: TGTGCCAGCAGCGAAAGTGGGTCCGACCCCTACGAGCAGTACTTC. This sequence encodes CASSESGSDPYEQYF.

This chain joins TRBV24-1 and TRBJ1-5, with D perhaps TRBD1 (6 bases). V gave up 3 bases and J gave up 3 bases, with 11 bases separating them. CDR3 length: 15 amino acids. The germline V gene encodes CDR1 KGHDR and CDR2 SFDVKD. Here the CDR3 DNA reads TGTGCCACCAGTGATACAGGGAGGCCCAATCAGCCCCAGCATTTT. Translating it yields CATSDTGRPNQPQHF.

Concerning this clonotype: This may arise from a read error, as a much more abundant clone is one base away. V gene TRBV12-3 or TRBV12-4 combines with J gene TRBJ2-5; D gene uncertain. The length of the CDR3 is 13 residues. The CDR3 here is CASSIATPKTQYF. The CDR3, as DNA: TGTGCCAGCAGTATAGCAACACCAAAGACCCAGTACTTC.

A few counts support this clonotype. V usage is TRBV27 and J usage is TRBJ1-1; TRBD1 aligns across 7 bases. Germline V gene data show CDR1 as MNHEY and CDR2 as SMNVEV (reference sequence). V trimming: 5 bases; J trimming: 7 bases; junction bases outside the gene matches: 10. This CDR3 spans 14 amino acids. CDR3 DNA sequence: TGTGCCAGCAGTGGAAGGGGGCACGGTAATGAAGCTTTCTTT. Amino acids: CASSGRGHGNEAFF.

The CDR3, as DNA: TGTGCCAGCAGTGAACTAGCGGGGCTGTACCAAGAGACCCAGTACTTC. Translated: CASSELAGLYQETQYF. The rearrangement links TRBV6-1 to TRBJ2-5; 9 bases map to TRBD2. J gave up 0 bases and V 2 bases, and 4 bases lay outside the gene matches. Per germline, CDR1 MNHNS and CDR2 SASEGT. The CDR3 totals 16 residues.

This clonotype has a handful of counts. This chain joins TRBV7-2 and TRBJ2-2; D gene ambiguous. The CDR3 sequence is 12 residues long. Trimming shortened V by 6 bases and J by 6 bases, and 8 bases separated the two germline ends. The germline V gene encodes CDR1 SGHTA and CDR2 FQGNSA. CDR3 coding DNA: TGTGCCAGCAGGAGAAGAGCCGGGGAGCTGTTTTTT. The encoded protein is CASRRRAGELFF.

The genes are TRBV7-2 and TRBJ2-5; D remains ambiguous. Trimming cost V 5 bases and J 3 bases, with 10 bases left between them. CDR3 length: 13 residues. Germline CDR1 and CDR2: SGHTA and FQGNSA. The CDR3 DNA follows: TGTGCCAGCAGCCTTGAGGTCGAAGAGACCCAGTACTTC. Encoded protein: CASSLEVEETQYF.

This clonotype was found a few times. DNA for the CDR3: TGTGCCAGCACCTCTCACCGGCTAAAACGCTACAATGAGCAGTTCTTC. Its translation: CASTSHRLKRYNEQFF. V usage is TRBV6-2 or TRBV6-3 and J usage is TRBJ2-1; the D is unclear. CDR3 length: 16 residues. With 7 bases removed from V and 3 bases from J, the gap between germline ends came to 19 bases. CDR1 MNHEY and CDR2 SVGEGT come from the germline V gene.

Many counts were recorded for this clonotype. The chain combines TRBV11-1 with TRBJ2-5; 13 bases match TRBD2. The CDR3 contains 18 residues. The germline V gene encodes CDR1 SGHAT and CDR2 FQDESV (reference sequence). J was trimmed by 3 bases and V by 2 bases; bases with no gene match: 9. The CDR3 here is CASSLWEHGLAGEETQYF. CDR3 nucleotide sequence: TGTGCCAGCAGCTTATGGGAACATGGACTAGCGGGGGAAGAGACCCAGTACTTC.

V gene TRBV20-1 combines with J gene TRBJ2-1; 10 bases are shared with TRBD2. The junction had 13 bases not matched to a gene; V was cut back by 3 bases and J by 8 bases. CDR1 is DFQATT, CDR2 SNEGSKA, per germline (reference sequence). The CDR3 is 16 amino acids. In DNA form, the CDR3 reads TGCAGTGCTAGCTCTGGGGGACTAGCGAACAGGGATGAGCAGTTCTTC. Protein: CSASSGGLANRDEQFF.

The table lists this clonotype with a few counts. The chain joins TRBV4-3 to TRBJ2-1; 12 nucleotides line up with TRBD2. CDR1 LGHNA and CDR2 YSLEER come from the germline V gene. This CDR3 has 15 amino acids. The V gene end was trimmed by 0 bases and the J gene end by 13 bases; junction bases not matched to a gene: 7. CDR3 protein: CASSQEGLAGGQQFF. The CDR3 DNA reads TGCGCCAGCAGCCAAGAGGGGCTAGCGGGAGGGCAACAGTTCTTC.

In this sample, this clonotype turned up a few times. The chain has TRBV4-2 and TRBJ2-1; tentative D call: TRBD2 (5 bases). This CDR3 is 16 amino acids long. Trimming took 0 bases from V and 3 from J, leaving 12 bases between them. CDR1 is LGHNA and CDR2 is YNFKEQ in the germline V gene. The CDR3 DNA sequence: TGTGCCAGCAGCCAAGAACGGGTTAGCGTCTACAATGAGCAGTTCTTC. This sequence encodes CASSQERVSVYNEQFF.

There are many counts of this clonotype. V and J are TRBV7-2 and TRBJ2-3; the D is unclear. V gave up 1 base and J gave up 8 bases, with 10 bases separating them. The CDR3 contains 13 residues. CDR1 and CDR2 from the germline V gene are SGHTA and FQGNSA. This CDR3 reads CASSLEGFGTQYF. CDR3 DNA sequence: TGTGCCAGCAGCTTAGAAGGGTTCGGTACGCAGTATTTT.

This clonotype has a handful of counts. The CDR3, as DNA: TGTGCCAGCAGCTTTGGGTCAAGTAAAGAGACCCAGTACTTC. Protein sequence: CASSFGSSKETQYF. J is TRBJ2-5 and V is TRBV5-6, with unresolved D. With 2 bases removed from V and 3 bases from J, the gap between germline ends came to 11 bases. This CDR3 region has 14 residues. Per the germline V gene, CDR1 is SGHDT and CDR2 is YYEEEE.

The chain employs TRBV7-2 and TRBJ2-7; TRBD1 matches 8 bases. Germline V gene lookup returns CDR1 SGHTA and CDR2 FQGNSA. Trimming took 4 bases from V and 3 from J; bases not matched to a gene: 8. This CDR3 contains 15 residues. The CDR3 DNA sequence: TGTGCCAGCAGCTACGACAGGGGTTCAATCTACGAGCAGTACTTC. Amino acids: CASSYDRGSIYEQYF.

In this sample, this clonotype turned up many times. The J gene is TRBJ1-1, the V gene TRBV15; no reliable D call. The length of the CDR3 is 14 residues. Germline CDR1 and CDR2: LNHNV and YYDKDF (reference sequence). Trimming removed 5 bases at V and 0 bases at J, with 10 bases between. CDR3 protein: CATSHGLLNTEAFF. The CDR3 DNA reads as TGTGCCACCAGCCACGGACTCCTGAACACTGAAGCTTTCTTT.

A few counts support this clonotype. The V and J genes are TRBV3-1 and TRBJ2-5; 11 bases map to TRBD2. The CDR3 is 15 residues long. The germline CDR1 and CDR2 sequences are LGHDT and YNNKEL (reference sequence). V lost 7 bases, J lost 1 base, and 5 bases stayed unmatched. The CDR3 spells CASKKGLAVQETQYF. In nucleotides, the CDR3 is TGTGCCAGCAAAAAGGGACTAGCGGTCCAAGAGACCCAGTACTTC.

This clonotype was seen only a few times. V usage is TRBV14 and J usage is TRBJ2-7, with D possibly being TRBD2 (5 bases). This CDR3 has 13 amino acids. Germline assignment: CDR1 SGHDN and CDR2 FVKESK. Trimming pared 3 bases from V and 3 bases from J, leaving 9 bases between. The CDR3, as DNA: TGTGCCAGCAGCCATTACGACTACTACGAGCAGTACTTC. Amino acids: CASSHYDYYEQYF. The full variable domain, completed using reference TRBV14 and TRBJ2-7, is EAGVTQFPSHSVIEKGQTVTLRCDPISGHDNLYWYRRVMGKEIKFLLHFVKESKQDESGMPNNRFLAERTGGTYSTLKVQPAELEDSGVYFCASSHYDYYEQYFGPGTRLTVT.

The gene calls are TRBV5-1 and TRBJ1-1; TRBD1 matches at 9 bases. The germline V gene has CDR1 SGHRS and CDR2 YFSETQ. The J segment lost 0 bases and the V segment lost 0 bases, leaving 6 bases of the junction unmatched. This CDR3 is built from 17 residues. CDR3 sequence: CASSLVGQGLMNTEAFF. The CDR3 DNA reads TGCGCCAGCAGCTTGGTGGGACAGGGACTCATGAACACTGAAGCTTTCTTT. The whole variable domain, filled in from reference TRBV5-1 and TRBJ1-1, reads KAGVTQTPRYLIKTRGQQVTLSCSPISGHRSVSWYQQTPGQGLQFLFEYFSETQRNKGNFPGRFSGRQFSNSRSEMNVSTLELGDSALYLCASSLVGQGLMNTEAFFGQGTRLTVV.

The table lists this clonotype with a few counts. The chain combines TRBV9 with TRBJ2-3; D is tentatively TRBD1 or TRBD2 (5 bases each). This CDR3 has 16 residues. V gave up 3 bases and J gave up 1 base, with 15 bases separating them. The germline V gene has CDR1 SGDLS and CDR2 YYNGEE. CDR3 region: CASSGGSSRGTDTQYF. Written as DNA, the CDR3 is TGTGCCAGCAGCGGGGGGAGTAGCAGGGGCACAGATACGCAGTATTTT.

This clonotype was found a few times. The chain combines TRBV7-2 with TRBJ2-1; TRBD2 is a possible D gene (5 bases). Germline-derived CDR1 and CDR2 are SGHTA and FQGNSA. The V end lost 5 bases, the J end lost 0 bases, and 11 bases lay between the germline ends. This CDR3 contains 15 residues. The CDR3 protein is CASSGQRSSYNEQFF. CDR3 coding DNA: TGTGCCAGCAGCGGTCAGCGGAGCTCCTACAATGAGCAGTTCTTC.

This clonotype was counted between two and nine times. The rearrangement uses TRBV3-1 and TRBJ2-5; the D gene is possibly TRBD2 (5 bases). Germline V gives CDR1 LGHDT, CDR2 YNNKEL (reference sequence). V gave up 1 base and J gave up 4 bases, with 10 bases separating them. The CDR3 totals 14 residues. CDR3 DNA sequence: TGTGCCAGCAGCCAAGGAGGGCCACGAGAGACCCAGTACTTC. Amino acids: CASSQGGPRETQYF.